The rows below give T cell receptor beta chains drawn from one sample of a study of T cell responses to AZD1222 COVID-19 vaccine. TCRdb's table, derived via immunoSEQ multiplex PCR, lists solely in-frame clones and lacks some. The sample lists under 150,000 clones, 92% seen once, with 0.9% to 1.2% in the top ten. Sequences were derived from peripheral blood, sampled on day 0 of AZD1222 vaccination. The receptors derive from an adult in good health. Both conserved end residues are part of each CDR3. The order of the fields is D gene, clone size, V gene, J gene, CDR3 protein, CDR3 DNA. A D gene is named only where the DNA matches it firmly. Not all rows give a size; the values are once, few, many and, for expanded clones, a class.

.	.	TRBV2	TRBJ2-2	CASKGHRVDTGELFF	TGTGCCAGCAAGGGTCATCGGGTCGACACCGGGGAGCTGTTTTTT
.	.	TRBV27	TRBJ2-3	CASSFGWGLAGTDTQYF	TGTGCCAGCAGTTTCGGGTGGGGGCTGGCTGGCACAGATACGCAGTATTTT
.	.	TRBV12-3/TRBV12-4	TRBJ2-5	CASSQTIWATQYF	TGTGCCAGCAGCCAAACGATTTGGGCGACCCAGTACTTC
.	.	TRBV18	TRBJ1-4	CASSPRGTNEKLFF	TGTGCCAGCTCACCAAGGGGAACTAATGAAAAACTGTTTTTT
TRBD2	.	TRBV30	TRBJ2-7	CAWSVGFSGSGSPRRDEQYF	TGTGCCTGGAGTGTAGGTTTTAGCGGTAGCGGGAGCCCCCGGAGAGACGAGCAGTACTTC
.	once	TRBV7-8	TRBJ2-1	CASSPRLVIHNEQFF	TGTGCCAGCAGCCCTCGACTAGTAATCCACAATGAGCAGTTCTTC
TRBD1	.	TRBV11-2	TRBJ2-5	CASSPRQGIGETQYF	TGTGCCAGCAGCCCAAGACAGGGAATAGGCGAGACCCAGTACTTC
.	.	TRBV2	TRBJ2-7	CASTWARAYEQYF	TGTGCCAGCACCTGGGCCCGGGCCTACGAGCAGTACTTC
.	.	TRBV6-2/TRBV6-3	TRBJ1-5	CASSPASGGRQPQHF	TGTGCCAGCAGCCCGGCGTCCGGGGGCCGGCAGCCCCAGCATTTT
.	.	TRBV19	TRBJ2-4	CASSMVGEAKNIQYF	TGTGCCAGTAGTATGGTCGGGGAAGCCAAAAACATTCAGTACTTC
.	.	TRBV6-5	TRBJ1-4	CASSPTLAQDEKLFF	TGTGCCAGCAGTCCTACCTTGGCGCAGGATGAAAAACTGTTTTTT
.	.	TRBV10-1	TRBJ2-7	CASSGGRGASSYEQYF	TGCGCCAGCAGTGGTGGGAGGGGGGCAAGCTCCTACGAGCAGTACTTC
.	.	TRBV7-8	TRBJ1-2	CASSPLRFGDGYTF	TGTGCCAGCAGCCCTCTCCGGTTTGGGGATGGCTACACCTTC
.	.	TRBV30	TRBJ1-2	CAWHKRGTNYGYTF	TGTGCCTGGCATAAAAGGGGCACAAACTATGGCTACACCTTC
.	.	TRBV24-1	TRBJ2-7	CATSLDRDFEQYF	TGTGCCACCAGTCTGGACAGAGATTTCGAGCAGTACTTC
TRBD2	.	TRBV29-1	TRBJ2-7	CSVDGGLAVPNGQYF	TGCAGCGTTGATGGGGGACTAGCGGTGCCTAACGGGCAGTACTTC
.	.	TRBV7-3	TRBJ2-2	CASSPRRTGELFF	TGTGCCAGCAGCCCCCGTAGGACCGGGGAGCTGTTTTTT
TRBD1	few	TRBV3-1/TRBV3-2	TRBJ1-2	CASSLGQDNLGYTF	TGTGCCAGCAGCTTAGGACAGGACAATCTTGGCTACACCTTC
.	.	TRBV18	TRBJ1-5	CASSPPNNQVGQPQHF	TGTGCCAGCTCACCACCGAATAATCAGGTTGGTCAGCCCCAGCATTTT
.	once	TRBV3-1/TRBV3-2	TRBJ2-5	CASESRGQETQYF	TGTGCCAGCGAGTCGAGGGGCCAAGAGACCCAGTACTTC
TRBD2	once	TRBV4-1	TRBJ2-3	CASSQRAGADTQYF	TGCGCCAGCAGCCAGAGGGCGGGAGCAGATACGCAGTATTTT
.	.	TRBV7-3	TRBJ1-3	CASSLTPGNTIYF	TGTGCCAGCAGCTTAACCCCTGGAAACACCATATATTTT
.	.	TRBV5-1	TRBJ1-6	CASSLGDSPLHF	TGCGCCAGCAGCTTAGGAGATTCACCCCTCCACTTT
.	.	TRBV7-9	TRBJ1-1	CASSLTSANTEAFF	TGTGCCAGCAGCTTAACGTCTGCGAACACTGAAGCTTTCTTT
.	.	TRBV5-1	TRBJ2-1	CASSSSSADNNEQFF	TGCGCCAGCAGCTCGTCTAGCGCCGATAACAATGAGCAGTTCTTC
TRBD2	.	TRBV28	TRBJ2-1	CASREAGAYNEQFF	TGTGCCAGCAGGGAGGCGGGAGCCTACAATGAGCAGTTCTTC
.	.	TRBV6-1	TRBJ1-6	CASSDRQTNSPLHF	TGTGCCAGCAGTGACCGGCAGACTAATTCACCCCTCCACTTT
TRBD2	.	TRBV2	TRBJ2-1	CASSEAGLAGVNEQFF	TGTGCCAGCAGTGAAGCGGGACTAGCGGGAGTAAATGAGCAGTTCTTC
.	.	TRBV2	TRBJ1-6	CATKEGDSPLHF	TGTGCCACTAAGGAGGGGGATTCACCCCTCCACTTT
.	.	TRBV27	TRBJ2-4	CASSNRAPALSLAKNIQYF	TGTGCCAGCAGTAACCGGGCCCCGGCCCTTTCCTTAGCCAAAAACATTCAGTACTTC
.	.	TRBV12-3/TRBV12-4	TRBJ1-1	CASTIDLNTEAFF	TGTGCCAGCACCATAGACCTGAACACTGAAGCTTTCTTT
.	.	TRBV9	TRBJ1-2	CASSTGPLTLYGYTF	TGTGCCAGCAGCACCGGGCCCCTCACCCTCTATGGCTACACCTTC
.	.	TRBV11-2	TRBJ1-6	CASSFLGNNSPLHF	TGTGCCAGCAGCTTTCTTGGGAATAATTCACCCCTCCACTTT
.	.	TRBV6-6	TRBJ1-2	CASSYSRANYGYTF	TGTGCCAGCAGTTACTCAAGGGCGAACTATGGCTACACCTTC
.	.	TRBV7-2	TRBJ1-3	CASSPTGGGNTIYF	TGTGCCAGCAGCCCGACAGGAGGAGGAAACACCATATATTTT
.	.	TRBV5-1	TRBJ2-5	CASSLQGFGETQYF	TGCGCCAGCAGCTTGCAGGGGTTTGGAGAGACCCAGTACTTC
.	.	TRBV6-5	TRBJ1-4	CASSYAYSETNEKLFF	TGTGCCAGCAGTTACGCCTACAGCGAGACTAATGAAAAACTGTTTTTT
.	once	TRBV9	TRBJ1-2	CASIGGNYGYTF	TGTGCCAGTATAGGTGGAAACTATGGCTACACCTTC
.	.	TRBV4-1	TRBJ1-6	CASSQGTLGYSPLHF	TGCGCCAGCAGCCAAGGGACACTGGGGTATTCACCCCTCCACTTT
.	.	TRBV19	TRBJ1-3	CASSIRSGAGNTIYF	TGTGCCAGTAGTATAAGGTCCGGGGCTGGAAACACCATATATTTT
TRBD2	.	TRBV5-4	TRBJ2-1	CASTPGGTSLGNEQFF	TGTGCCAGCACCCCTGGTGGGACTAGCCTAGGCAATGAGCAGTTCTTC
.	.	TRBV19	TRBJ2-1	CASSRGGNSYNEQFF	TGTGCCAGTAGTAGGGGCGGGAACTCCTACAATGAGCAGTTCTTC
.	.	TRBV18	TRBJ1-2	CASSPQGSLDYGYTF	TGTGCCAGCTCACCACAGGGGAGTCTTGACTATGGCTACACCTTC
.	.	TRBV6-5	TRBJ2-7	CASRLHPGEQYF	TGTGCCAGCAGACTTCATCCGGGGGAGCAGTACTTC
.	.	TRBV2	TRBJ1-5	CASNTGRSNQPQHF	TGTGCCAGTAACACCGGGAGGAGCAATCAGCCCCAGCATTTT
.	.	TRBV4-2	TRBJ1-5	CASSQVAGSNQPQHF	TGTGCCAGCAGCCAAGTTGCCGGTAGCAATCAGCCCCAGCATTTT
.	.	TRBV4-2	TRBJ1-2	CASSQDSGSGGYTF	TGTGCCAGCAGCCAAGATTCAGGGTCGGGAGGCTACACCTTC
.	.	TRBV28	TRBJ1-1	CASRTLGTEAFF	TGTGCCAGCAGAACATTGGGCACTGAAGCTTTCTTT
.	.	TRBV28	TRBJ2-4	CASSLNGVGNIQYF	TGTGCCAGCAGCCTAAATGGGGTCGGGAACATTCAGTACTTC
.	.	TRBV11-3	TRBJ2-7	CASSPDSSYEQYF	TGTGCCAGCAGCCCAGACAGCTCCTACGAGCAGTACTTC
.	.	TRBV10-3	TRBJ1-1	CATQDGNTEAFF	TGTGCCACCCAGGACGGGAACACTGAAGCTTTCTTT
.	.	TRBV30	TRBJ1-3	CAWSAGRNTIYF	TGTGCCTGGAGTGCTGGGAGAAACACCATATATTTT
.	.	TRBV9	TRBJ1-2	CASSVDSRGGYTF	TGTGCCAGCAGCGTAGACAGTCGTGGGGGCTACACCTTC
TRBD1	.	TRBV10-3	TRBJ1-1	CATRPSTGGTEAFF	TGTGCCACCAGACCTTCTACAGGGGGAACTGAAGCTTTCTTT
TRBD1	.	TRBV5-1	TRBJ1-6	CASSLSGQGGNSPLHF	TGCGCCAGCAGCTTGTCCGGACAGGGGGGTAATTCACCCCTCCACTTT